This entry features one T cell receptor (beta chain) sequence. Its antigen remains unknown. It was from duplicate vials of some 150,000 sorted CD8+ T cells per subset that RNA came. The entry originates in a study of human CD8 memory T cell subsets. The CDR3 contains 14 residues. The V gene's germline CDR1 is MDHEN and CDR2 SYDVKM. The TCR beta sequencing libraries came from UMI-labeled 5' RACE. TCRdb reanalyzed the 5' RACE reads, giving one entry per CDR3 protein sequence and no DNA. This repertoire includes about 18,000 distinct CDR3 sequences. Study-wide results and caveats: Among T cell receptor chains, only the beta chains were sequenced in this study. Greater diversity in stem-like memory than precursor exhausted T cells was suggested by Chao1 estimates. Precursor exhausted T cells shared very few clonotypes with stem-like memory T cells.

The TCR sequence derives from a human donor in good health. Sequencing was performed on CD8+ T cells from PBMCs. The chain joins TRBV28 to TRBJ1-2; the D call from TCRdb, TRBD1, cannot be confirmed without DNA. The CDR3 sequence: CASSPGQGSYGYTF.